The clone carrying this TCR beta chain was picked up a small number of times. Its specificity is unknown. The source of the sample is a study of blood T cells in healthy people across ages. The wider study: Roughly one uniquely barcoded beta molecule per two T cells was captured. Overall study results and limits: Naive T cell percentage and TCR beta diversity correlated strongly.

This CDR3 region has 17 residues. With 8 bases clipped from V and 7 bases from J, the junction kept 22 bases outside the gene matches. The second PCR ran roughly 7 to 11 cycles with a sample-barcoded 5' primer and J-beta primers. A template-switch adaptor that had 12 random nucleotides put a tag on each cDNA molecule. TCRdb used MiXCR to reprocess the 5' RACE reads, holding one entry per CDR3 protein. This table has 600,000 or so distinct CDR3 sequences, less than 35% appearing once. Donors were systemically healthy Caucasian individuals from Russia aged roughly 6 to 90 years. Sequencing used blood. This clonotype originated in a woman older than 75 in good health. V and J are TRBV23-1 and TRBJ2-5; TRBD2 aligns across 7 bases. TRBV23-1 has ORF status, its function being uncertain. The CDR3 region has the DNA TGCGCCAGCTGGAACCTGGGAGGGACGCAGAGTCCTTCGACCCAGTACTTC. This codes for CASWNLGGTQSPSTQYF.